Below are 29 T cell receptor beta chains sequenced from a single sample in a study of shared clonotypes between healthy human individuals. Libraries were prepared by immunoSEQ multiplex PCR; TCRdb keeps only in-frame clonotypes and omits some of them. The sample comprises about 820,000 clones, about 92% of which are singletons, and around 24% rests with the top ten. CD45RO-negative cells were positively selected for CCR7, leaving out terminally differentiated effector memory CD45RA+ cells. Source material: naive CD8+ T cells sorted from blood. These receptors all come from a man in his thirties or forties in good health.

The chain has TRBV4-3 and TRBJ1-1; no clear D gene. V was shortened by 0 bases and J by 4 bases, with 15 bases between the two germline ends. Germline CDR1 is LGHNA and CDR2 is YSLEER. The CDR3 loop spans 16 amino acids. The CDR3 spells CASSQDRAYTATEAFF. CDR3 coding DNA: TGCGCCAGCAGCCAAGATCGGGCCTATACGGCCACTGAAGCTTTCTTT.

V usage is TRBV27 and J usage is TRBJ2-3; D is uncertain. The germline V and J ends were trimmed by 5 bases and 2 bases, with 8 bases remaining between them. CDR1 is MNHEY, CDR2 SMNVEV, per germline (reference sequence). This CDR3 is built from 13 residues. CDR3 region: CASSPTYTDTQYF. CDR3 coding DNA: TGTGCCAGCAGTCCCACATACACAGATACGCAGTATTTT.

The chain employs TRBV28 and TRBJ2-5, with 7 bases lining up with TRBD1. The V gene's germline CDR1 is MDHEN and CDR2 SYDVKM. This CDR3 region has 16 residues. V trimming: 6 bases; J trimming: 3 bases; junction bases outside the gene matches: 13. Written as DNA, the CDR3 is TGTGCCAGCAGCCAACGACAGACAGGGTCGGAAGAGACCCAGTACTTC. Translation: CASSQRQTGSEETQYF. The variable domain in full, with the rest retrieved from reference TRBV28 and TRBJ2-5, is DVKVTQSSRYLVKRTGEKVFLECVQDMDHENMFWYRQDPGLGLRLIYFSYDVKMKEKGDIPEGYSVSREKKERFSLILESASTNQTSMYLCASSQRQTGSEETQYFGPGTRLLVL.

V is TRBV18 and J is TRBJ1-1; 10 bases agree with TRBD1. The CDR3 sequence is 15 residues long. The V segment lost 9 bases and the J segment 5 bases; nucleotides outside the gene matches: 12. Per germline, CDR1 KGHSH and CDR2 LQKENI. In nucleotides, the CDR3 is TGTGCCAGTTCAAGAACGACAGGGGGCTATACTGAAGCTTTCTTT. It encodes CASSRTTGGYTEAFF.

CDR3 in DNA: TGTGCCTGGAGTGTAACTAGCGGGGAGACCCAGTACTTC. Translation: CAWSVTSGETQYF. The chain employs TRBV30 and TRBJ2-5; 9 bases are shared with TRBD2. The CDR3 is 13 amino acids. V was clipped by 0 bases and J by 5 bases; unmatched bases: 1. CDR1 is GTSNPN and CDR2 is SVGIG in the germline V gene (reference sequence).

The CDR3 spells CASSPRRGQETQYF. In DNA, the CDR3 is TGTGCCAGCAGCCCACGCCGGGGGCAAGAGACCCAGTACTTC. V is TRBV7-9 and J is TRBJ2-5; D may be TRBD2 (6 bases). Trimming cost V 5 bases and J 2 bases, with 12 bases left between them. In germline, CDR1 is SEHNR, CDR2 FQNEAQ (reference sequence). There are 14 residues in the CDR3.

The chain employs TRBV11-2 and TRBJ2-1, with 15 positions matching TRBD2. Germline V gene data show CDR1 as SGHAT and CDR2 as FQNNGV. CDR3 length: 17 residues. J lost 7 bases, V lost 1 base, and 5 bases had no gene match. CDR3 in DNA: TGTGCCAGCAGCTTAGGGCGGACTAGCGGGAGGGAAAATGAGCAGTTCTTC. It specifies CASSLGRTSGRENEQFF.

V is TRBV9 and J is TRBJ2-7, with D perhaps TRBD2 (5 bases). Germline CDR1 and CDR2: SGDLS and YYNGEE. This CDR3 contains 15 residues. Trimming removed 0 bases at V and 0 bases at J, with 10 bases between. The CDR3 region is CASSVVRRFSYEQYF. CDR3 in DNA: TGTGCCAGCAGCGTAGTTCGGAGGTTCTCCTACGAGCAGTACTTC.

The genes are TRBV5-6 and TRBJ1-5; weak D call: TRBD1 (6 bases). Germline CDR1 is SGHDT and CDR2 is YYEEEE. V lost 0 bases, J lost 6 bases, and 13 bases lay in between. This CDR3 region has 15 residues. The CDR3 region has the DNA TGTGCCAGCAGCTTGGCAGGGGAGCTAGGTCAGCCCCAGCATTTT. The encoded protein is CASSLAGELGQPQHF.

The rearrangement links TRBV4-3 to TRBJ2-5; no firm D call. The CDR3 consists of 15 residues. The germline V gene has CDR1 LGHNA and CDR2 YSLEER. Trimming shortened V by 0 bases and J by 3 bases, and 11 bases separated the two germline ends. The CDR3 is CASSQDYVGEETQYF. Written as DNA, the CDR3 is TGCGCCAGCAGCCAAGACTACGTTGGCGAAGAGACCCAGTACTTC.

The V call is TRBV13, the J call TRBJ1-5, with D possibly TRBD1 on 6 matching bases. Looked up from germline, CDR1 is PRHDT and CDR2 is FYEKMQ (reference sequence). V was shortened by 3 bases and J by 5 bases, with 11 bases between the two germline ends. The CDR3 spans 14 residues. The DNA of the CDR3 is TGTGCCAGCAGCTTGGGACAAGGGGATCAGCCCCAGCATTTT. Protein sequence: CASSLGQGDQPQHF.

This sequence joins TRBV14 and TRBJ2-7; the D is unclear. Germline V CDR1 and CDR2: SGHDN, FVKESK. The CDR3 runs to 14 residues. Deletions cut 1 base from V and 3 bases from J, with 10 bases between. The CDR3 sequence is CASSQALGNYEQYF. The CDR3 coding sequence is TGTGCCAGCAGCCAAGCGTTGGGCAACTACGAGCAGTACTTC.

CDR3 loop: CSVEETSEYYEQFF. Here the CDR3 DNA reads TGCAGCGTTGAAGAGACTAGCGAATATTATGAGCAGTTCTTC. The chain joins TRBV29-1 to TRBJ2-1, with 8 bases aligning to TRBD2. CDR3 size: 14 residues. V shed 0 bases and J 8 bases; nucleotides not matched to a gene: 6. Per the germline V gene, CDR1 is SQVTM and CDR2 is ANQGSEA.

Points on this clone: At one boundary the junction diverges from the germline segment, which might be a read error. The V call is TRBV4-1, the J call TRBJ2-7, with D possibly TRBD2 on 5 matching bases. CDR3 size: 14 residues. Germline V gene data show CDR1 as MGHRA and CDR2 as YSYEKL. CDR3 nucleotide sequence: TGCGCCAGCAGCCCCCTCGGGATCTCCGACGAGCAGTACTTC. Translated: CASSPLGISDEQYF.

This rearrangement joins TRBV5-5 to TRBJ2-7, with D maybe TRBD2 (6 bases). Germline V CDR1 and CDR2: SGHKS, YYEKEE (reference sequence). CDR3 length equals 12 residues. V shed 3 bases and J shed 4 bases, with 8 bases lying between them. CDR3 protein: CASSWGTYEQYF. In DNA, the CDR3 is TGTGCCAGCAGCTGGGGGACTTACGAGCAGTACTTC.

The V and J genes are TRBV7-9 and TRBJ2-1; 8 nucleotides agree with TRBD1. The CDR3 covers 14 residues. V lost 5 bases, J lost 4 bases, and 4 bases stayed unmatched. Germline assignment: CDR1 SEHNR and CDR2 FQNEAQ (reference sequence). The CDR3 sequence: CASSHGDRYNEQFF. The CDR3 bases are TGTGCCAGCAGCCACGGGGACAGGTACAATGAGCAGTTCTTC.

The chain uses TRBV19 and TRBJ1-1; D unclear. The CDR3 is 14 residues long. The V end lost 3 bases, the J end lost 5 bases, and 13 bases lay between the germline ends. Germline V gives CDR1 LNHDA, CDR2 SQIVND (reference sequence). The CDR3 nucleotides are TGTGCCAGTAGTATGGTGGGAAGTGAGACTGAAGCTTTCTTT. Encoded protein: CASSMVGSETEAFF. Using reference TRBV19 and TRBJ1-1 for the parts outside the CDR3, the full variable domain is DGGITQSPKYLFRKEGQNVTLSCEQNLNHDAMYWYRQDPGQGLRLIYYSQIVNDFQKGDIAEGYSVSREKKESFPLTVTSAQKNPTAFYLCASSMVGSETEAFFGQGTRLTVV.

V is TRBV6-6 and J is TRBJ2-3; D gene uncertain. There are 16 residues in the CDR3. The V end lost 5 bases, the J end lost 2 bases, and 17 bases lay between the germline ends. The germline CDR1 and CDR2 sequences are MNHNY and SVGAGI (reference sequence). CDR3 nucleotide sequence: TGTGCCAGCAGTACTCCGCCGAGTTCCCCCACAGATACGCAGTATTTT. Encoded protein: CASSTPPSSPTDTQYF.

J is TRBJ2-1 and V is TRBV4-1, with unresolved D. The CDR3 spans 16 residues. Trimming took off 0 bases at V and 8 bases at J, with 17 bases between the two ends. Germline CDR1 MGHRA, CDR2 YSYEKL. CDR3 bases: TGCGCCAGCAGCCAAGAATCCGGCCTAAGGGTTGATGAGCAGTTCTTC. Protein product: CASSQESGLRVDEQFF.

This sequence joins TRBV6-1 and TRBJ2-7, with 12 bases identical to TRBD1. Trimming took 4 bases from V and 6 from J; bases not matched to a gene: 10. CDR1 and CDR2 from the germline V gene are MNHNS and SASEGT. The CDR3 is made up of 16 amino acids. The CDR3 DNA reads TGTGCCAGCAGTGCCGAATCCGGGACAGGGGGCGCCGAGCAGTACTTC. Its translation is CASSAESGTGGAEQYF.

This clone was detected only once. The CDR3 region is CASSLGQGGLREQYF. In nucleotides, the CDR3 is TGCGCCAGCAGCTTGGGACAGGGAGGTTTGAGGGAGCAGTACTTC. The rearrangement uses TRBV5-1 and TRBJ2-7; D might be TRBD1 (7 bases). This CDR3 spans 15 amino acids. V shed 0 bases and J shed 7 bases, with 17 bases lying between them. Looked up from germline, CDR1 is SGHRS and CDR2 is YFSETQ.

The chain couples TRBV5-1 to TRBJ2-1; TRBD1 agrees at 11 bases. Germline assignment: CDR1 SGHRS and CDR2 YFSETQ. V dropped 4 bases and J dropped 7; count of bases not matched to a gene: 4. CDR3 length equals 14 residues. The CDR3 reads CASSLRDRGNEQFF. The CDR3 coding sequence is TGCGCCAGCAGCCTCCGGGACAGGGGGAATGAGCAGTTCTTC.

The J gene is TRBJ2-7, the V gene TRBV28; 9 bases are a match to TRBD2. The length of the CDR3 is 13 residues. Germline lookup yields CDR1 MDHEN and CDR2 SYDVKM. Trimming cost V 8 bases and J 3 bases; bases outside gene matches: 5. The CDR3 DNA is TGTGCCAGCTCAAGCGGGAGGATCTACGAGCAGTACTTC. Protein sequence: CASSSGRIYEQYF. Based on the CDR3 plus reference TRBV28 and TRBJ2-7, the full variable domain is DVKVTQSSRYLVKRTGEKVFLECVQDMDHENMFWYRQDPGLGLRLIYFSYDVKMKEKGDIPEGYSVSREKKERFSLILESASTNQTSMYLCASSSGRIYEQYFGPGTRLTVT.

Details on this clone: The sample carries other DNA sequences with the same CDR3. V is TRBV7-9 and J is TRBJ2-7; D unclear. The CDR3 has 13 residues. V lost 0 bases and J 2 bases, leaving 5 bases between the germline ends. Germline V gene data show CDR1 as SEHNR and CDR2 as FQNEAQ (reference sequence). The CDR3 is CASSLAQTYEQYF. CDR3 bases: TGTGCCAGCAGCTTAGCACAGACCTACGAGCAGTACTTC.

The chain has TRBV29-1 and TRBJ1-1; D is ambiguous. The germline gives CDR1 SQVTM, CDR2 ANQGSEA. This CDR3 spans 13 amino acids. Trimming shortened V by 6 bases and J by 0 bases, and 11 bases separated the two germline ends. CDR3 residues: CSVTSLMNTEAFF. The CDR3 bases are TGCAGCGTAACAAGTCTCATGAACACTGAAGCTTTCTTT.

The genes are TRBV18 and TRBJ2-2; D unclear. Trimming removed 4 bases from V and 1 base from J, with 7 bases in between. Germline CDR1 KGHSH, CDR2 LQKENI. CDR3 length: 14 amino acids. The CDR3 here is CASSLPENTGELFF. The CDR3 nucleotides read TGTGCCAGCTCACTCCCAGAGAACACCGGGGAGCTGTTTTTT.

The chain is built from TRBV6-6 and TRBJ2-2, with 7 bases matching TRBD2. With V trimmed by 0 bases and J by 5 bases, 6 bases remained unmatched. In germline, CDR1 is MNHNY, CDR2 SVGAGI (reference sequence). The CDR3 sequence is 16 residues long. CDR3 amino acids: CASSYSPGAGTGELFF. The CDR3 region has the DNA TGTGCCAGCAGTTACTCTCCGGGAGCGGGAACCGGGGAGCTGTTTTTT.

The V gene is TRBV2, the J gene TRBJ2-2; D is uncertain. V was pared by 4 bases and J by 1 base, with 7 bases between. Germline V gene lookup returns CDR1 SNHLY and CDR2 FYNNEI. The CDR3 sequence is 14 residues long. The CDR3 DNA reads TGTGCCAGCAGTGGTGCGAAGAACACCGGGGAGCTGTTTTTT. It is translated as CASSGAKNTGELFF.

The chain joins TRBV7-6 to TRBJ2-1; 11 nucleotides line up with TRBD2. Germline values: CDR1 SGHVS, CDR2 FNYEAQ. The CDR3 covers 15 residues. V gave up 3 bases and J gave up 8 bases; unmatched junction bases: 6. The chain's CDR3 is CASSFTSGRRDEQFF. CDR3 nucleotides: TGTGCCAGCAGCTTTACTAGCGGGAGACGGGATGAGCAGTTCTTC.